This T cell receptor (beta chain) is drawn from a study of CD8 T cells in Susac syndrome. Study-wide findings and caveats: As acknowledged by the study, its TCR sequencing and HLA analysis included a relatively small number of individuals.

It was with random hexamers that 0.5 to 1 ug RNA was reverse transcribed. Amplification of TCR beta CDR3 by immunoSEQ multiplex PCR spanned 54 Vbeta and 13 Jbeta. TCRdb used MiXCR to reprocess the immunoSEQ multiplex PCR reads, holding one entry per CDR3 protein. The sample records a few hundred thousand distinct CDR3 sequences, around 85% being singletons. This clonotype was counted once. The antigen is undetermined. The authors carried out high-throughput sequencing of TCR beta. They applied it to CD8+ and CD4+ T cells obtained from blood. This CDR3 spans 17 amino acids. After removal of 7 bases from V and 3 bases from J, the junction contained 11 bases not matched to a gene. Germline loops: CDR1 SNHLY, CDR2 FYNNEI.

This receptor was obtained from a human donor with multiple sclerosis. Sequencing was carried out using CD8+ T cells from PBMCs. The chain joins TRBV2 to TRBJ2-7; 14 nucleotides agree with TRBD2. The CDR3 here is CASTAPGLAGVDYEQYF. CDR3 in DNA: TGTGCCAGCACTGCCCCGGGACTAGCGGGAGTTGACTACGAGCAGTACTTC.